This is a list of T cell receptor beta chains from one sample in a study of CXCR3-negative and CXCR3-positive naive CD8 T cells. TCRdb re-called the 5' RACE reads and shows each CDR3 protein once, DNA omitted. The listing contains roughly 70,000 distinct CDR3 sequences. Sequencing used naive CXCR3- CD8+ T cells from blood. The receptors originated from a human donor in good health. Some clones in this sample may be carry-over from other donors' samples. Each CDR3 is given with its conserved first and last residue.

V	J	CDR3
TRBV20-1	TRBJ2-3	CSASTSGRLTDTQYF
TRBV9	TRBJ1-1	CASSAGPGSNTEAFF
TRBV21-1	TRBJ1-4	CASSKALNPGTEKLFF
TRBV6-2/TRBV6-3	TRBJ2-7	CASRPTGGWEQYF
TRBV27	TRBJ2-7	CASRGTGIFYEQYF
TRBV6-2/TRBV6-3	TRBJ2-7	CASQGFYEQYF
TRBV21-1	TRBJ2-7	CASSTLRDSLGYEQYF
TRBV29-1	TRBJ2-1	CSVDGSSYNEQFF
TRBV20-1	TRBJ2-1	CSARGYRGAYNEQFF
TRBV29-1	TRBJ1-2	CSVPLVDYGYTF
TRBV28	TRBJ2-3	CASNPVRLLRDTQYF
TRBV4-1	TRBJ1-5	CASSHPGSAQHF
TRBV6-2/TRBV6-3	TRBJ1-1	CASTTDRGFLMNTEAFF
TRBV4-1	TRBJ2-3	CASSRTSGGPGDTQYF
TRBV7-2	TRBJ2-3	CASSWSGGTDTQYF
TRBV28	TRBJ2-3	CASRDPPSGDTQYF
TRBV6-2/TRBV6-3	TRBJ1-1	CASSTGWRTEAFF
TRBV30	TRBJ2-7	CACTSGSSYEQYF
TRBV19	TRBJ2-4	CASSALLISKNIQYF
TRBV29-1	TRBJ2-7	CGVRGRQNPYEQYF
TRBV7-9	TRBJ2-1	CASSPQGGEQFF
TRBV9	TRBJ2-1	CASSTGTRGVHEQFF
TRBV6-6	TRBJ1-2	CASNGQGYYGYTF
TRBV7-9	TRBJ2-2	CATRGGSNTGELFF
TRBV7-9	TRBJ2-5	CASQRSQETQYF
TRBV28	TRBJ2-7	CASSFLPANEQYF
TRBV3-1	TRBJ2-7	CASSQGGTGAYEQYF
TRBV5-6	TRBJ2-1	CASSSGTTNEQFF